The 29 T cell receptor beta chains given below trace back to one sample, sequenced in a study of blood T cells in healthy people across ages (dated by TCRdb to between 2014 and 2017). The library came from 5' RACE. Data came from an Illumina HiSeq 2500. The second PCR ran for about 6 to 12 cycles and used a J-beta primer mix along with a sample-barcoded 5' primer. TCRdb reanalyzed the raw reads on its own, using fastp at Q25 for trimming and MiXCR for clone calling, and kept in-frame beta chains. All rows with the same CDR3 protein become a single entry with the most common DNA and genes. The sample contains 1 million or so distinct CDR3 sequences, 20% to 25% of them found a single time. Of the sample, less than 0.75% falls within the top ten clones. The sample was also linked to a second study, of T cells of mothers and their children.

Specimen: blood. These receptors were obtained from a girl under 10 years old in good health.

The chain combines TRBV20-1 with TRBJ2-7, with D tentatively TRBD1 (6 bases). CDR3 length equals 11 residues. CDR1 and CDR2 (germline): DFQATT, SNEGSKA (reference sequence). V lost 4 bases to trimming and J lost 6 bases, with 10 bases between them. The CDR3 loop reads CSATKQGEQYF. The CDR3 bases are TGCAGTGCTACAAAACAGGGCGAGCAGTACTTC.

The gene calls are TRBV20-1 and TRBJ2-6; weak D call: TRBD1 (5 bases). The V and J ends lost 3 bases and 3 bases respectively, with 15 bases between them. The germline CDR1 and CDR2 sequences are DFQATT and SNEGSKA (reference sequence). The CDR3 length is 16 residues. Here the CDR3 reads CSARSGPFDGANVLTF. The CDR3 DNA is TGCAGTGCTAGGTCAGGGCCTTTTGATGGGGCCAACGTCCTGACTTTC.

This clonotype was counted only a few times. CDR3 residues: CASSPRDYLYEQYF. The CDR3 region has the DNA TGTGCCAGCAGCCCCCGGGACTACCTCTACGAGCAGTACTTC. The rearrangement links TRBV28 to TRBJ2-7, with 7 nucleotides matching TRBD2. The CDR3 runs 14 residues. From germline, CDR1 is MDHEN and CDR2 SYDVKM. Trimming cost V 6 bases and J 3 bases; bases outside gene matches: 8.

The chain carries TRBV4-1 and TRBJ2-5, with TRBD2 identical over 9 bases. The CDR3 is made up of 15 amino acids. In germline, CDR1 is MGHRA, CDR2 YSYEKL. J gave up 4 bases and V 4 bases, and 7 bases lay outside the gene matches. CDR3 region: CASSLGLAGSETQYF. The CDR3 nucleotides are TGCGCCAGCAGCCTCGGGCTAGCGGGATCAGAGACCCAGTACTTC.

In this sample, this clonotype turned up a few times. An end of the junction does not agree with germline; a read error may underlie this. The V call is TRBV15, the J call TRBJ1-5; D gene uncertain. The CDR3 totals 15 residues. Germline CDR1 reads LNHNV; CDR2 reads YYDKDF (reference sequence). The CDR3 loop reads CAISPGAEGGQPQHF. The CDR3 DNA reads TGTGCCATCAGCCCGGGTGCGGAGGGCGGACAGCCCCAGCATTTT. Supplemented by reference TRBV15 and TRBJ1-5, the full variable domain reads DAMVIQNPRYQVTQFGKPVTLSCSQTLNHNVMYWYQQKSSQAPKLLFHYYDKDFNNEADTPDNFQSRRPNTSFCFLDIRSPGLGDTAMYLCAISPGAEGGQPQHFGDGTRLSIL.

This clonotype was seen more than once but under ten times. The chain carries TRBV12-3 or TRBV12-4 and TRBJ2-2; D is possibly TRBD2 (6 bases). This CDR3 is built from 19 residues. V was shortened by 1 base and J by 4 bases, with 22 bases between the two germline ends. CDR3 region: CASSLVGGTGTPFTGELFF. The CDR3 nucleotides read TGTGCCAGCAGTTTAGTGGGGGGTACCGGGACTCCATTCACCGGGGAGCTGTTTTTT.

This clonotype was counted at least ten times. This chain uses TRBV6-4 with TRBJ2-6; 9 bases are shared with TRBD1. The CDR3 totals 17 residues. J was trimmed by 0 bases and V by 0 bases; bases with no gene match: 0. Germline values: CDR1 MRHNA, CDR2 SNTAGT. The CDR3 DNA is TGTGCCAGCAGTGACTCGACAGGGGGCTCTGGGGCCAACGTCCTGACTTTC. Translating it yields CASSDSTGGSGANVLTF.

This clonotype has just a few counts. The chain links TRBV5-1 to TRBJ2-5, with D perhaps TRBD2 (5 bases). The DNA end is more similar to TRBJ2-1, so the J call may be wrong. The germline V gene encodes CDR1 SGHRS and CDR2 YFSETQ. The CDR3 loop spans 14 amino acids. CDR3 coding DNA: TGCGCCAGCAGCTTGTGGCTAGCTGGGAGTGAGCAGTTCTTC. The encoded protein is CASSLWLAGSEQFF.

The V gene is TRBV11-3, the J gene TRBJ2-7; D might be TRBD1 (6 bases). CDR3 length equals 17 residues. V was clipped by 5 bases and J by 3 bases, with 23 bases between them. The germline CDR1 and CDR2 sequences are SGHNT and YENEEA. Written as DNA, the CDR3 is TGTGCCAGCAGCCATCGCGATCTAGGGGGACCCTACTACGAGCAGTACTTC. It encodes CASSHRDLGGPYYEQYF.

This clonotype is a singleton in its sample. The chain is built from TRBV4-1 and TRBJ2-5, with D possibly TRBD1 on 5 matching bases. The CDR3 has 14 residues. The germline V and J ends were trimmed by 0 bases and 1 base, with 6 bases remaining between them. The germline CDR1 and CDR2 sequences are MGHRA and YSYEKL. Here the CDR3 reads CASSQEGVQETQYF. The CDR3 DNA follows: TGCGCCAGCAGCCAAGAAGGGGTCCAAGAGACCCAGTACTTC.

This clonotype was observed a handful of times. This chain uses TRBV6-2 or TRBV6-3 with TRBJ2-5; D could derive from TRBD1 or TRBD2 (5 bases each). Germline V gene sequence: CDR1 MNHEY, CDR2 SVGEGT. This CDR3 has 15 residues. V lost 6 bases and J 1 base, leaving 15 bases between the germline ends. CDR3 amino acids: CASSFPGDGQETQYF. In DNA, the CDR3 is TGTGCCAGCAGCTTCCCTGGGGACGGCCAAGAGACCCAGTACTTC.

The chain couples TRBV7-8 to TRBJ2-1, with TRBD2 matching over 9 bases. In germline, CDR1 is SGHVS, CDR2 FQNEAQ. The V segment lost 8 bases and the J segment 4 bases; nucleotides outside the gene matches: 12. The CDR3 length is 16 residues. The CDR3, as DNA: TGTGCCAGCGCTAAATTAGCGGGAGCAGTGTACAATGAGCAGTTCTTC. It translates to CASAKLAGAVYNEQFF.

The CDR3 reads CASLLNRANTGELFF. The CDR3 DNA is TGTGCCAGCCTCCTTAACAGGGCGAACACCGGGGAGCTGTTTTTT. The chain recombines TRBV28 with TRBJ2-2, with TRBD1 as a possible D gene (6 bases). With 8 bases removed from V and 0 bases from J, the gap between germline ends came to 13 bases. The CDR3 sequence is 15 residues long. CDR1 and CDR2 (germline): MDHEN, SYDVKM.

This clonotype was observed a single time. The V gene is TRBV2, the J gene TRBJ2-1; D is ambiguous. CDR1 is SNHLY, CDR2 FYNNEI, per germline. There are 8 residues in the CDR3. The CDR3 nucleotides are TGTGGAAGCAATGAGCAGTTCTTC. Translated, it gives CGSNEQFF. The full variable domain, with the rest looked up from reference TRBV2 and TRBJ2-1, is EPEVTQTPSHQVTQMGQEVILRCVPISNHLYFYWYRQILGQKVEFLVSFYNNEISEKSEIFDDQFSVERPDGSNFTLKIRSTKLEDSAMYFCGSNEQFFGPGTRLTVL.

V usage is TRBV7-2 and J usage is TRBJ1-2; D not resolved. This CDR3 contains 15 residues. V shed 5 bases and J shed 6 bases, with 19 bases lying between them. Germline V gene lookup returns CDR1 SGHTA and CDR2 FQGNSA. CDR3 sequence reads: CASSAWIGRTNGYTF. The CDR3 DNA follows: TGTGCCAGCAGCGCCTGGATAGGACGGACGAATGGCTACACCTTC. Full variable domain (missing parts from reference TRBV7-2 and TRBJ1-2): GAGVSQSPSNKVTEKGKDVELRCDPISGHTALYWYRQSLGQGLEFLIYFQGNSAPDKSGLPSDRFSAERTGGSVSTLTIQRTQQEDSAVYLCASSAWIGRTNGYTFGSGTRLTVV.

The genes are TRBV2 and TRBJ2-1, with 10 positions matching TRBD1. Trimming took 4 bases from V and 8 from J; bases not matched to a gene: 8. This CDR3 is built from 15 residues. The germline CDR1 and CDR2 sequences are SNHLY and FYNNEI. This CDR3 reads CASSARQGAGDEQFF. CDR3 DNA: TGTGCCAGCAGTGCTCGACAGGGGGCCGGCGATGAGCAGTTCTTC.

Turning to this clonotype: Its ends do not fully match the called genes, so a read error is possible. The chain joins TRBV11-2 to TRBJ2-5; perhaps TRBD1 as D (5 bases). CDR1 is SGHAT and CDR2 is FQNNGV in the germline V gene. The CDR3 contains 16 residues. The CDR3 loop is CACSLGVSTGSETQYF. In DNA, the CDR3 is TGTGCCTGCAGCTTAGGGGTCAGCACCGGGTCGGAGACCCAGTACTTC.

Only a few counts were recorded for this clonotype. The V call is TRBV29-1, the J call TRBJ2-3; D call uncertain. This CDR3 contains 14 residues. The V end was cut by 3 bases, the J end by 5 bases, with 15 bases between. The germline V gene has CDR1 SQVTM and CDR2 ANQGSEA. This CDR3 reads CSVEYRSGGDTQYF. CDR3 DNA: TGCAGCGTTGAGTACAGATCCGGTGGAGATACGCAGTATTTT.

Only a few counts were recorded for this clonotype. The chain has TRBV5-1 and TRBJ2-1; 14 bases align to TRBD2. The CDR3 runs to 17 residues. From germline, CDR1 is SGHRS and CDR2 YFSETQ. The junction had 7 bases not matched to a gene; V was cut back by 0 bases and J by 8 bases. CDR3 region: CASSLATSGRAMDEQFF. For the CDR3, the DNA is TGCGCCAGCAGCTTGGCGACTAGCGGGAGGGCCATGGATGAGCAGTTCTTC.

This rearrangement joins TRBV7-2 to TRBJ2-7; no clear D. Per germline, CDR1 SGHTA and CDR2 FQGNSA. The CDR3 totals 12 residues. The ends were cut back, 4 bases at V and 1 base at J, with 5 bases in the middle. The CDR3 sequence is CASSSISYEQYF. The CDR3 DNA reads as TGTGCCAGCAGCTCTATTTCCTACGAGCAGTACTTC.

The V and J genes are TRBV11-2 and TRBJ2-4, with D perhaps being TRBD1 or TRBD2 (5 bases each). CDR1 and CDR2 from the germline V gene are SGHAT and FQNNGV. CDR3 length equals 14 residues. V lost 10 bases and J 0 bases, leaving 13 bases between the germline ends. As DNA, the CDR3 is TGTGCCACCACAGTGGGGGTAGCCAAAAACATTCAGTACTTC. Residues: CATTVGVAKNIQYF.

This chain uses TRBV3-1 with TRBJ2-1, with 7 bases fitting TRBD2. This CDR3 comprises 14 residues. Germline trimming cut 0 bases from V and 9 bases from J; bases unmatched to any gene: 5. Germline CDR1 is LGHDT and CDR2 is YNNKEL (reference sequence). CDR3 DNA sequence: TGTGCCAGCAGCCAAGAGGGAGGGGCTGGTGAGCAGTTCTTC. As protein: CASSQEGGAGEQFF.

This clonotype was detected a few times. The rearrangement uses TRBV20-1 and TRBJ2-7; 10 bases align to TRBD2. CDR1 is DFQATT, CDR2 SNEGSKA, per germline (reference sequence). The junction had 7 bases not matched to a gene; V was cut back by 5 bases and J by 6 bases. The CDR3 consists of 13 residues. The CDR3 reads CSAASGGALEQYF. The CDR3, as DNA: TGCAGTGCTGCCAGCGGGGGGGCCCTCGAGCAGTACTTC.

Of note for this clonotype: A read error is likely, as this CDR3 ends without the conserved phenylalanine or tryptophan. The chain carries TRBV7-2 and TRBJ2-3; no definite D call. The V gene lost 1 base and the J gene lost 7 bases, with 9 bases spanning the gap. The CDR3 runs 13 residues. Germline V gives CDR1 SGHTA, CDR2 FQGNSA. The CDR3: CASSLGRFNTQYS. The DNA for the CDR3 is TGTGCCAGCAGCTTAGGTCGGTTTAATACGCAGTATTCT.

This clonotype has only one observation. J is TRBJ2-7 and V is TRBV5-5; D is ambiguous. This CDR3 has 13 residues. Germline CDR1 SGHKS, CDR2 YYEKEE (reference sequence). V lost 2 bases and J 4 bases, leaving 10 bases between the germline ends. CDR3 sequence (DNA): TGTGCCAGCAGCTTCGCGATGGCATACGAGCAGTACTTC. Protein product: CASSFAMAYEQYF.

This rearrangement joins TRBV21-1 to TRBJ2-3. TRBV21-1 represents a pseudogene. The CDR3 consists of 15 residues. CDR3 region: CASSRRSSSTDTQYF. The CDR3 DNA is TGTGCCAGCAGCAGGAGAAGCTCTAGCACAGATACGCAGTATTTT.

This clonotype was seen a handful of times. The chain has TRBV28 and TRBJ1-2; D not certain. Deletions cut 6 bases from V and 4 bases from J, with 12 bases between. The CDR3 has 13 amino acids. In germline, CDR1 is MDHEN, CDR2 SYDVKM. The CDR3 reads CASRPDGFYGYTF. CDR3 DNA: TGTGCCAGCAGACCGGACGGCTTCTATGGCTACACCTTC.

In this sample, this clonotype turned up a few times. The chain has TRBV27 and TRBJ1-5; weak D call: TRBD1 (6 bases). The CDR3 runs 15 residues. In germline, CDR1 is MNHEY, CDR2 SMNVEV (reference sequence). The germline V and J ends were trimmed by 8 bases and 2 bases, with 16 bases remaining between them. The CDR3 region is CASSFEGGGNQPQHF. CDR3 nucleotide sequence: TGTGCCAGCTCCTTCGAGGGGGGTGGCAATCAGCCCCAGCATTTT.

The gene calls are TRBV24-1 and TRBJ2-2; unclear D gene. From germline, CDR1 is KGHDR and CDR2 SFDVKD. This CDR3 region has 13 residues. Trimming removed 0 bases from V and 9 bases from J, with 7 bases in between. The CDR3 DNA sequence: TGTGCCACCAGTGATTTGGGTTCGTGGGAGCTGTTTTTT. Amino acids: CATSDLGSWELFF.